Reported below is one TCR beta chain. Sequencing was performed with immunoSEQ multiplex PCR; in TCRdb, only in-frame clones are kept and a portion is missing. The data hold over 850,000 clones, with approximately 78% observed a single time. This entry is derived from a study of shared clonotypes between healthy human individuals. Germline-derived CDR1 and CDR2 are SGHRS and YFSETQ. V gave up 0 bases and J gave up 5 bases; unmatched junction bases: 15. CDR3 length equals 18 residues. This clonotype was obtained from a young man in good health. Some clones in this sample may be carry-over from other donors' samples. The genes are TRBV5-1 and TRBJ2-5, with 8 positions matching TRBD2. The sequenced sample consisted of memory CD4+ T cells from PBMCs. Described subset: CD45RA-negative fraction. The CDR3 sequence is CASSLGLGTRLLSETQYF. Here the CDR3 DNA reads TGCGCCAGCAGCTTGGGTCTGGGGACTAGGCTGCTTTCGGAGACCCAGTACTTC.